The T cell receptor (beta chain) under discussion was sequenced for a study of blood T cells in healthy people across ages. This clonotype has just one count. Its antigen is as yet unknown. General study results and limits: Any conclusive comparison of naive versus antigen-experienced cells was prevented by using unsorted PBMCs.

This CDR3 contains 15 residues. The germline V gene encodes CDR1 MGHRA and CDR2 YSYEKL. Primers used in a second PCR of about 7 to 12 cycles were a sample-barcoded 5' primer and a J-beta primer mix. A single record per CDR3 protein comes from TCRdb applying MiXCR to the 5' RACE reads. Of about 1.8 million distinct CDR3 sequences listed, 49% were seen once; the top ten hold around 2.1%. Sequencing was carried out using blood. This receptor was obtained from a woman in her thirties or forties in good health. The V gene is TRBV4-1, the J gene TRBJ2-1; D is uncertain. The J call may be incorrect, as the DNA end agrees better with TRBJ2-7. The CDR3 DNA is TGCGCCAGCAGCAGGACGGCCAGCTCCTACAATGAGCAGTACTTC. Protein: CASSRTASSYNEQYF.